These 19 T cell receptor beta chains originate from one sample sequenced in a study of blood T cells in healthy people across ages. Primed by a sample-barcoded 5' primer and a J-beta primer mix, a second PCR proceeded for 7 to 11 cycles. TCRdb called the 5' RACE reads again in MiXCR, with one record for every CDR3 protein. Of around 1.5 million distinct CDR3 sequences in the sample, about 40% are singletons; the top ten hold roughly 7.9%. What was sequenced was blood. The receptors were gathered from a woman younger than 35 in good health.

J is TRBJ2-2 and V is TRBV12-3 or TRBV12-4, with D perhaps TRBD1 (5 bases). V was shortened by 3 bases and J by 7 bases, with 15 bases between the two germline ends. The CDR3 has 15 amino acids. The CDR3 spells CASSFLWGRGGELFF. The CDR3 coding sequence is TGTGCCAGCAGTTTTCTTTGGGGCAGAGGCGGGGAGCTGTTTTTT.

This clonotype turned up a few times. This sequence joins TRBV20-1 and TRBJ2-7; TRBD1 is a possible D gene (6 bases). In germline, CDR1 is DFQATT, CDR2 SNEGSKA (reference sequence). Trimming removed 3 bases at V and 2 bases at J, with 11 bases between. The CDR3 has 13 amino acids. The DNA of the CDR3 is TGCAGTGCTAGTAGGACAGCCGCCTACGAGCAGTACTTC. Translation: CSASRTAAYEQYF.

The sample holds one count of this clonotype. The rearrangement uses TRBV20-1 and TRBJ1-5; no definite D call. V lost 3 bases and J lost 9, with 12 bases in between. Germline lookup yields CDR1 DFQATT and CDR2 SNEGSKA (reference sequence). This CDR3 region has 12 residues. DNA for the CDR3: TGCAGTGCTAGTGACGGAGTGCTGCCCCAGCATTTT. Residues: CSASDGVLPQHF.

This chain links TRBV20-1 with TRBJ2-5; D unclear. The DNA end favors TRBJ2-1, so the J call may be wrong. The CDR3 loop spans 13 amino acids. Germline CDR1 is DFQATT and CDR2 is SNEGSKA (reference sequence). The CDR3 reads CSAFTRLMETQFF. In DNA form, the CDR3 reads TGCAGTGCTTTCACCCGCCTTATGGAGACCCAGTTCTTC.

This clonotype has just a few counts. The chain combines TRBV29-1 with TRBJ2-3, with D perhaps assigned TRBD1 or TRBD2 (6 bases each). V lost 3 bases and J lost 0, with 10 bases in between. CDR1 is SQVTM and CDR2 is ANQGSEA in the germline V gene. CDR3 length: 14 amino acids. CDR3 region: CSVDIGGSTDTQYF. The DNA of the CDR3 is TGCAGCGTTGATATAGGGGGGAGCACAGATACGCAGTATTTT.

This sequence joins TRBV27 and TRBJ2-2; 8 bases are shared with TRBD1. Germline CDR1 and CDR2: MNHEY and SMNVEV (reference sequence). This CDR3 comprises 12 residues. The CDR3 DNA sequence: TGTGGAACAGGGGGAGGCACCGGGGAGCTGTTTTTT. This gives the protein CGTGGGTGELFF.

Notes on this clonotype: A junction end diverges from the germline sequence, so it may reflect a read error. The chain couples TRBV20-1 to TRBJ2-5, with 10 bases matching TRBD2. Germline CDR1 DFQATT, CDR2 SNEGSKA (reference sequence). The CDR3 contains 13 residues. CDR3 in DNA: TGCAGTGCTGAAGCGGGGGGGAAAGAGACCCGGTACTTC. It specifies CSAEAGGKETRYF.

This clonotype was seen once. The V call is TRBV4-1, the J call TRBJ2-7; 8 nucleotides line up with TRBD1. Per the germline V gene, CDR1 is MGHRA and CDR2 is YSYEKL. Losses at the gene ends were 3 bases for V and 5 bases for J; bases not matched to a gene: 6. The CDR3 contains 14 residues. The CDR3 bases are TGCGCCAGCAGCCAGGGCAGGGGGCTTGACGAGCAGTACTTC. The encoded protein is CASSQGRGLDEQYF.

The chain's CDR3 is CAISETDPNEQYF. The CDR3 DNA is TGTGCCATCAGTGAGACAGATCCCAACGAGCAGTACTTC. The J gene is TRBJ2-7, the V gene TRBV10-3; D is unclear. Trimming stripped 2 bases from V and 5 bases from J, with 10 bases between. The germline CDR1 and CDR2 sequences are ENHRY and SYGVKD. The CDR3 sequence is 13 residues long.

The sample holds a few counts of this clonotype. This chain uses TRBV29-1 with TRBJ2-7, with 9 positions matching TRBD1. Losses at the gene ends were 6 bases for V and 3 bases for J; bases not matched to a gene: 6. The germline V gene encodes CDR1 SQVTM and CDR2 ANQGSEA. The CDR3 consists of 13 residues. Here the CDR3 reads CSVLRDRVYEQYF. The CDR3 DNA sequence: TGCAGCGTACTACGGGACAGGGTCTACGAGCAGTACTTC.

The rearrangement links TRBV20-1 to TRBJ2-3, with D tentatively TRBD1 (6 bases). Trimming removed 4 bases from V and 10 bases from J, with 18 bases in between. The CDR3 is made up of 13 amino acids. The germline gives CDR1 DFQATT, CDR2 SNEGSKA (reference sequence). DNA of the CDR3: TGCAGTGCTACCATACAGGGTGGGGGAGCGCAGTATTTT. This sequence encodes CSATIQGGGAQYF.

This clonotype was detected a few times. A much larger clone is a single base away; this may be a read error. J is TRBJ2-5 and V is TRBV7-2; D remains unclear. The CDR3 is 15 amino acids. Trimming pared 0 bases from V and 11 bases from J, leaving 19 bases between. Germline CDR1 and CDR2: SGHTA and FQGNSA. CDR3 sequence: CASSLARPGVNEQYF. Written as DNA, the CDR3 is TGTGCCAGCAGCTTAGCGCGACCAGGAGTTAATGAGCAGTACTTC. Combining the CDR3 with reference TRBV7-2 and TRBJ2-5 gives the whole variable domain GAGVSQSPSNKVTEKGKDVELRCDPISGHTALYWYRQSLGQGLEFLIYFQGNSAPDKSGLPSDRFSAERTGGSVSTLTIQRTQQEDSAVYLCASSLARPGVNEQYFGPGTRLLVL.

The CDR3 spells CASSQGGGVEEQYF. The CDR3 DNA reads TGTGCCAGCAGCCAGGGCGGGGGGGTAGAGGAGCAGTACTTC. The V call is TRBV3-1, the J call TRBJ2-1, with 9 bases that match TRBD2. The J call may be mistaken, given a closer DNA end match to TRBJ2-7. Germline assignment: CDR1 LGHDT and CDR2 YNNKEL (reference sequence). The CDR3 covers 14 residues.

Only a few counts were recorded for this clonotype. The chain combines TRBV10-3 with TRBJ2-7, with D unresolved. Per the germline V gene, CDR1 is ENHRY and CDR2 is SYGVKD. The CDR3 is 16 residues long. Trimming stripped 2 bases from V and 2 bases from J, with 16 bases between. CDR3 sequence (DNA): TGTGCCATCAGTGAGACCGCCGTAGTCCAAACCTACGAGCAGTACTTC. This encodes CAISETAVVQTYEQYF.

The chain couples TRBV6-6 to TRBJ2-3, with 7 bases matching TRBD1. In germline, CDR1 is MNHNY, CDR2 SVGAGI (reference sequence). The CDR3 has 13 residues. CDR3 sequence (DNA): TGTGCTGCTAGGGACAGCCCCACAGATACGCAGTATTTT. It is translated as CAARDSPTDTQYF.

This clonotype came up a few times. This chain uses TRBV12-3 or TRBV12-4 with TRBJ1-4, with 7 nucleotides matching TRBD1. V lost 4 bases, J lost 4 bases, and 9 bases stayed unmatched. CDR3 length: 16 amino acids. The CDR3, as DNA: TGTGCCAGCAGTTCCGAAGTGAGACAGGGTAATGAAAAACTGTTTTTT. Amino acids: CASSSEVRQGNEKLFF.

This clonotype has a handful of counts. The chain joins TRBV6-5 to TRBJ1-2; D may be TRBD1 (5 bases). Germline V gene lookup returns CDR1 MNHEY and CDR2 SVGAGI. The CDR3 is 15 residues long. V lost 3 bases, J lost 2 bases, and 13 bases lay in between. CDR3 coding DNA: TGTGCCAGCAGTTATCTGGACCGGGACAACTATGGCTACACCTTC. Protein sequence: CASSYLDRDNYGYTF.

This clonotype appeared a few times. The genes are TRBV29-1 and TRBJ2-1, with D possibly TRBD2 on 6 matching bases. CDR1 is SQVTM, CDR2 ANQGSEA, per germline. The ends were cut back, 3 bases at V and 10 bases at J, with 16 bases in the middle. This CDR3 contains 13 residues. The CDR3 is CSVDSGAGWEQFF. The CDR3 nucleotides are TGCAGCGTTGATAGCGGAGCCGGGTGGGAGCAGTTCTTC.

The chain joins TRBV12-3 or TRBV12-4 to TRBJ2-7; 8 positions agree with TRBD1. The CDR3 spans 13 residues. The ends lost 3 bases at V and 6 bases at J; junction bases unmatched: 4. Here the CDR3 reads CASSLGTGLEQYF. In nucleotides, the CDR3 is TGTGCCAGCAGTTTGGGGACAGGCCTCGAGCAGTACTTC.